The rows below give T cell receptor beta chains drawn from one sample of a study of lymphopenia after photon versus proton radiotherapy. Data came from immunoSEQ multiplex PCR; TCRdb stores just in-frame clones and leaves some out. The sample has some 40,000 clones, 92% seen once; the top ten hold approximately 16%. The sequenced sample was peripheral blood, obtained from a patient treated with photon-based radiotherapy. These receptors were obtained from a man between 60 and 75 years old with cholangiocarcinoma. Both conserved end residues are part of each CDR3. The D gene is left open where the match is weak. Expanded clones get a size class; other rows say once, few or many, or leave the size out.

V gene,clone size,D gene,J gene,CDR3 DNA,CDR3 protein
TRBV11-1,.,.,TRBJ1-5,TGTGCCAGCAGCTTAGATGGAAACCAGCCCCAGCATTTT,CASSLDGNQPQHF
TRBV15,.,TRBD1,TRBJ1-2,TGTGCCACCAGGAGCGGACAGGGAGTTGCCTATGGCTACACCTTC,CATRSGQGVAYGYTF
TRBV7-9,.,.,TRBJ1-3,TGTGCCAGCAGCATGGACAGTTTCTCTGGAAACACCATATATTTT,CASSMDSFSGNTIYF
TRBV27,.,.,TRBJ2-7,TGTGCCAGCAGTGAGGGGGGGGGAACCGAGCAGTACTTC,CASSEGGGTEQYF
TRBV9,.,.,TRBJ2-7,TGTGCCAGCAGCGAAACCGGGACTGGCTTTACCGAGCAGTACTTC,CASSETGTGFTEQYF
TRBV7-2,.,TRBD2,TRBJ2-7,TGTGCCAGCAGCTTAGGGAGCTCAGCGGGAGTCGGGCAGTACTTC,CASSLGSSAGVGQYF
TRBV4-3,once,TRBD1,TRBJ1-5,TGCGCCAGCAGCCAAGATCTACAGGGGGTTAGTAGCAATCAGCCCCAGCATTTT,CASSQDLQGVSSNQPQHF
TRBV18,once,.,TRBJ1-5,TGTGCCAGCTCCCAGGGAGGGGGGAATCAGCCCCAGCATTTT,CASSQGGGNQPQHF
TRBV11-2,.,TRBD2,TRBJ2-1,TGTGCCAGCAGCTTAGTTCTAGCGGGAGTATATCAGAATGAGCAGTTCTTC,CASSLVLAGVYQNEQFF
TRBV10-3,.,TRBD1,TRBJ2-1,TGTGCCATCAGTGAGGAGGGGGCTCGGGGTGAGCAGTTCTTC,CAISEEGARGEQFF
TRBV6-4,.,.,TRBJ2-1,TGTGCCAGCAGTCCCTCCTGGGGGGCCTACAATGAGCAGTTCTTC,CASSPSWGAYNEQFF
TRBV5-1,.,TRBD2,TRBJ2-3,TGCGCCAGCAGCCCGGTGACTAGCGGAAACACAGATACGCAGTATTTT,CASSPVTSGNTDTQYF
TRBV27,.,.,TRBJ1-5,TGTGCCAGCAACGATTACGGTCAGCCCCAGCATTTT,CASNDYGQPQHF
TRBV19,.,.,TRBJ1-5,TGTGCCAGTAGTACCTCATATTCCGGCACAGGGTACAATCAGCCCCAGCATTTT,CASSTSYSGTGYNQPQHF
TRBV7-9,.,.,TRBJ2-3,TGTGCCAGCAGCTTTGGGGGCATCACAGATACGCAGTATTTT,CASSFGGITDTQYF
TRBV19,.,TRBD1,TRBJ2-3,TGTGCCATACAGGGGGACACAGATACGCAGTATTTT,CAIQGDTDTQYF
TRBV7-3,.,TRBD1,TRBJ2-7,TGTGCCAGCAGCTTAAATCAGGACAGGAAGCAGTACTTC,CASSLNQDRKQYF
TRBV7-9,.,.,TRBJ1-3,TGTGCCAGCAGCTATCGGTCCTTAGGGACGGCTGGAAACACCATATATTTT,CASSYRSLGTAGNTIYF
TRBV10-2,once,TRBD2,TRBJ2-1,TGCGCCAGCAGTGAGTCGACGCGGGGGGGCTTTGTAAGTGGTTCCTACAATGAGCAGTTCTTC,CASSESTRGGFVSGSYNEQFF
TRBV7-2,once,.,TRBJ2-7,TGTGCCAGCAGCTCACAGGGCCTCTCCTACGAGCAGTACTTC,CASSSQGLSYEQYF
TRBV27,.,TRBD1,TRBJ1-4,TGTGCCAGCAGCTTGACAGGGGGTGATGAAAAACTGTTTTTT,CASSLTGGDEKLFF
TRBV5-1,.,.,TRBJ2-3,TGCGCCAGCAGCCAACGGACCTCCACAGATACGCAGTATTTT,CASSQRTSTDTQYF
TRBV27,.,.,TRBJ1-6,TGTGCCAGTACCAACTCCTATAATTCACCCCTCCACTTT,CASTNSYNSPLHF
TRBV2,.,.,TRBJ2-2,TGTGCCAGCAGTCATCCTGGAAACACCGGGGAGCTGTTTTTT,CASSHPGNTGELFF
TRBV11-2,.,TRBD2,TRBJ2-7,TGTGCCAGCAGCTTAGGCGGGAGGGCCTCCTACGAGCAGTACTTC,CASSLGGRASYEQYF
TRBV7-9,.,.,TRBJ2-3,TGTGCCAGCAGCTCCCCCTCGGGCACAGATACGCAGTATTTT,CASSSPSGTDTQYF
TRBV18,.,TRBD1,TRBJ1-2,TGTGCCAGCTCACCGGGAGCAGGGGGCGACTATGGCTACACCTTC,CASSPGAGGDYGYTF
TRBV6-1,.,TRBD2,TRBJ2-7,TGTGCCAGCAGTGGGCTAGCGGGAGTCTACGAGCAGTACTTC,CASSGLAGVYEQYF
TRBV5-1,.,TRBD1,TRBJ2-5,TGCGCCAGCAACGAAATGCCAGGGGGTGGAGAGACCCAGTACTTC,CASNEMPGGGETQYF
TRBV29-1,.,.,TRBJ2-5,TGCAGCGTTGCAGGGCCCCAAGAGACCCAGTACTTC,CSVAGPQETQYF
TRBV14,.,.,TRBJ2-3,TGTGCCAGCAGCCCCAAAAGGAGGCAGCGCACAGATACGCAGTATTTT,CASSPKRRQRTDTQYF
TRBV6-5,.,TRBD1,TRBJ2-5,TGTGCCAGCAGTTTGGGAACAGGGGGCCGGGAGACCCAGTACTTC,CASSLGTGGRETQYF
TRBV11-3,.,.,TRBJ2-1,TGTGCCAGCAGCTTACGTGGTACCTACAATGAGCAGTTCTTC,CASSLRGTYNEQFF
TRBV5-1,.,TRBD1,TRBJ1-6,TGCGCCAGCAGCTTGGAGACAGGGAATTCACCCCTCCACTTT,CASSLETGNSPLHF
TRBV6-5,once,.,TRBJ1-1,TGTGCCAGCAGTTACCGGGACACTCCTATCGCTGAAGCTTTCTTT,CASSYRDTPIAEAFF
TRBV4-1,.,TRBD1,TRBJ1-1,TGCGCCAGCAGCCAAGATCCGTCGGGACAGATGAACACTGAAGCTTTCTTT,CASSQDPSGQMNTEAFF
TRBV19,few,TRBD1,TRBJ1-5,TGTGCCAGCCGGGACAGGGGCGGTCAGCCCCAGCATTTT,CASRDRGGQPQHF
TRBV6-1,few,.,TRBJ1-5,TGTGCCAGCAGTGATGAAACAAACCAGCCCCAGCATTTT,CASSDETNQPQHF
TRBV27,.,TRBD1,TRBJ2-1,TGTGCCAGCGGGCGACAGGGGGAAGGGAATGAGCAGTTCTTC,CASGRQGEGNEQFF
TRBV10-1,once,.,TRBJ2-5,TGCGCCAGCAGTGAGTCGATCTCAGAGGGACGCAGGTACTTC,CASSESISEGRRYF
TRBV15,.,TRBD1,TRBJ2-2,TGTGCCACCAGCAGAGATCGGACAGGGTTGAACACCGGGGAGCTGTTTTTT,CATSRDRTGLNTGELFF
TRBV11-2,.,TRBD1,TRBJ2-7,TGTGCCAGCAGCTCGGGGACAGGGGGCTCCTACGAGCAGTACTTC,CASSSGTGGSYEQYF
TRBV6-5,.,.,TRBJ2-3,TGTGCCAGCAGGCCCCGGGGCACAGATACGCAGTATTTT,CASRPRGTDTQYF
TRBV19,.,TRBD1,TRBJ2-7,TGTGCCAGTAGTTCCCGGGACAGGGAATACGAGCAGTACTTC,CASSSRDREYEQYF
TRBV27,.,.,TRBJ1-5,TGTGCCAGCAGTCCACCCGGGCGGACACAGCATTTT,CASSPPGRTQHF
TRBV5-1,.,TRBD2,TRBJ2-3,TGCGCCAGCAGCTTAAGCGGGAGAGGAGATACGCAGTATTTT,CASSLSGRGDTQYF
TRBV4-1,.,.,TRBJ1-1,TGCGCCAGCAGCCCCCTGGGGAGATCGAACACTGAAGCTTTCTTT,CASSPLGRSNTEAFF
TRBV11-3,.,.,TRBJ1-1,TGTGCCAGCAGCCTAAACAGTTGGGCGAACACTGAAGCTTTCTTT,CASSLNSWANTEAFF
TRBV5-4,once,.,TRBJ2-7,TGTGCCAGCAGCCGAACGGGTTACGAGCAGTACTTC,CASSRTGYEQYF
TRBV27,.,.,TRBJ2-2,TGTGCCAGCAGTTCCCAGGGCCATAACACCGGGGAGCTGTTTTTT,CASSSQGHNTGELFF
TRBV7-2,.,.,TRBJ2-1,TGTGCCAGCGACTCCGGCTCCTACAATGAGCAGTTCTTC,CASDSGSYNEQFF
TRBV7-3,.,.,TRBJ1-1,TGTGCCAGCAGCCCAACAGCCCCCGGGCTGAACACTGAAGCTTTCTTT,CASSPTAPGLNTEAFF
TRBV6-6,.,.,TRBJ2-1,TGTGCCAGCAGTACTCTAAACAATGAGCAGTTCTTC,CASSTLNNEQFF
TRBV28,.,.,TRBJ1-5,TGTGCCAGCAGGCCATGGGATCAGCCCCAGCATTTT,CASRPWDQPQHF